What follows are 9 T cell receptor beta chains derived from one specimen sequenced in a study of blood T cell repertoires in COVID-19. The data were produced by immunoSEQ multiplex PCR, yet TCRdb's version contains in-frame clones alone and is incomplete. The sample has approximately 120,000 clones; more than 65% are singletons. The sequencing input was peripheral blood. The receptors here all came from a woman aged 65 to 85 with acute or convalescent COVID-19.

This chain joins TRBV3-1 (or the pseudogene TRBV3-2) and TRBJ1-4; 11 nucleotides line up with TRBD1. After removal of 4 bases from V and 8 bases from J, the junction contained 6 bases not matched to a gene. CDR3 length: 15 residues. Germline V gene lookup returns CDR1 LGHDT and CDR2 YNNKEL (reference sequence). CDR3 residues: CASSPGQGAREKLFF. In DNA form, the CDR3 reads TGTGCCAGCAGCCCTGGACAGGGGGCGCGAGAAAAACTGTTTTTT.

The chain links TRBV5-5 to TRBJ1-4, with D possibly matching TRBD1 (6 bases). Between the trimmed V and J ends, which lost 4 bases and 0 bases, there was a span of 13 bases. This CDR3 is 16 amino acids long. The germline gives CDR1 SGHKS, CDR2 YYEKEE (reference sequence). The DNA for the CDR3 is TGTGCCAGCAGCAGGGGGACACTTGCAACTAATGAAAAACTGTTTTTT. Protein: CASSRGTLATNEKLFF. Based on the CDR3 plus reference TRBV5-5 and TRBJ1-4, the full variable domain is DAGVTQSPTHLIKTRGQQVTLRCSPISGHKSVSWYQQVLGQGPQFIFQYYEKEERGRGNFPDRFSARQFPNYSSELNVNALLLGDSALYLCASSRGTLATNEKLFFGSGTQLSVL.

The V and J genes are TRBV3-1 (or the pseudogene TRBV3-2) and TRBJ1-2; the match to TRBD1 covers 7 bases. The V and J ends lost 4 bases and 8 bases, in that order; junction bases with no gene match: 7. This CDR3 comprises 13 residues. Germline V lookup: CDR1 LGHDT, CDR2 YNNKEL (reference sequence). CDR3 sequence reads: CASSPGTEEGYTF. Here the CDR3 DNA reads TGTGCCAGCAGCCCGGGGACAGAAGAAGGCTACACCTTC.

CDR3 DNA: TGCAGCGGTGGGGGACAGGGGTTGACTGAAGCTTTCTTT. Residues: CSGGGQGLTEAFF. The chain recombines TRBV29-1 with TRBJ1-1, with 10 bases aligning to TRBD1. CDR3 length equals 13 residues. In germline, CDR1 is SQVTM, CDR2 ANQGSEA. Trimming cost V 7 bases and J 5 bases; bases outside gene matches: 7.

This chain links TRBV27 with TRBJ2-7, with D maybe TRBD1 (5 bases). Germline assignment: CDR1 MNHEY and CDR2 SMNVEV (reference sequence). Deletions cut 4 bases from V and 2 bases from J, with 15 bases between. There are 15 residues in the CDR3. The chain's CDR3 is CASSSSTASTYEQYF. Written as DNA, the CDR3 is TGTGCCAGCAGTTCCTCGACAGCGTCAACCTACGAGCAGTACTTC.

The chain links TRBV28 to TRBJ1-4; possibly TRBD1 for D (6 bases). CDR1 is MDHEN, CDR2 SYDVKM, per germline. V lost 8 bases and J lost 4, with 14 bases in between. This CDR3 spans 14 amino acids. The CDR3 region has the DNA TGTGCCAGCCTAAGGACAGCGAGTAATGAAAAACTGTTTTTT. It codes for CASLRTASNEKLFF.

The chain has TRBV4-3 and TRBJ1-6; the D is unclear. Trimming took off 0 bases at V and 9 bases at J, with 15 bases between the two ends. Germline loops: CDR1 LGHNA, CDR2 YSLEER. This CDR3 spans 16 amino acids. CDR3 amino acids: CASSQDRGVVSSPLHF. The DNA for the CDR3 is TGCGCCAGCAGCCAAGATCGAGGAGTAGTAAGTTCACCCCTCCACTTT.

A few counts support this clone. This sequence joins TRBV9 and TRBJ1-6; 8 nucleotides agree with TRBD1. Per the germline V gene, CDR1 is SGDLS and CDR2 is YYNGEE. CDR3 size: 15 residues. The trim removed 2 bases at V and 8 bases at J, leaving 6 bases unmatched. The CDR3 sequence: CASSVYGTGDSPLHF. The DNA for the CDR3 is TGTGCCAGCAGCGTCTACGGGACAGGCGATTCACCCCTCCACTTT.

V gene TRBV6-5 combines with J gene TRBJ1-1; 7 bases agree with TRBD1. Germline V gene lookup returns CDR1 MNHEY and CDR2 SVGAGI. Trimming cost V 0 bases and J 4 bases; bases outside gene matches: 5. This CDR3 spans 15 amino acids. The CDR3 here is CASSYSNRGITEAFF. As DNA, the CDR3 is TGTGCCAGCAGTTACTCGAACAGGGGAATCACTGAAGCTTTCTTT.